The subject of this entry is one TCR beta chain. Its specificity is unknown. V lost 1 base, J lost 4 bases, and 25 bases lay in between. The CDR3 has 20 residues. Germline V lookup: CDR1 MRHNA, CDR2 SNTAGT. These data belong to a study of cytomegalovirus exposure and HLA in healthy donors. Study in general: As an earlier analysis found, 150 million to 200 million T cells yielded 90 million to 140 million unique TCR beta sequences. Study outcomes and limitations: The CMV antigen specificity of a few CMV-associated chains was confirmed through in vitro analysis.

Both 60 Vbeta primers and 13 Jbeta primers went into the PCR. Data came from immunoSEQ multiplex PCR; TCRdb stores just in-frame clones and leaves some out. The data show about 170,000 clones, roughly 81% seen once. The sequence came from a girl aged 10-17 years in good health and CMV-seropositive. Sequenced input: PBMCs. This chain joins TRBV6-4 and TRBJ1-4; possibly TRBD1 for D (5 bases). The CDR3 DNA reads TGTGCCAGCAGTGACTTAAGGAGGTCCCGGGGGGACTTACTTAATGAAAAACTGTTTTTT. It translates to CASSDLRRSRGDLLNEKLFF.